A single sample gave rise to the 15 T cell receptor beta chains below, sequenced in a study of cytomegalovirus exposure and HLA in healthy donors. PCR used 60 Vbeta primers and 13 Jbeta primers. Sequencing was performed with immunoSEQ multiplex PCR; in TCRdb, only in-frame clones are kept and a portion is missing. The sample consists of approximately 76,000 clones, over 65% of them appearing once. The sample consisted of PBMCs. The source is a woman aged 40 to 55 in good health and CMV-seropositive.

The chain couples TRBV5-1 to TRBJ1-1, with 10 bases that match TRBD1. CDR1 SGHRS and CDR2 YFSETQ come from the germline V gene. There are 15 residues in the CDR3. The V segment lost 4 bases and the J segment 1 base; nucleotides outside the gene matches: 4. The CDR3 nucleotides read TGCGCCAGCAGCCAGGGACAGGGGACGAACACTGAAGCTTTCTTT. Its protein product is CASSQGQGTNTEAFF. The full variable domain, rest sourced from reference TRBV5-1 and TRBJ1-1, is KAGVTQTPRYLIKTRGQQVTLSCSPISGHRSVSWYQQTPGQGLQFLFEYFSETQRNKGNFPGRFSGRQFSNSRSEMNVSTLELGDSALYLCASSQGQGTNTEAFFGQGTRLTVV.

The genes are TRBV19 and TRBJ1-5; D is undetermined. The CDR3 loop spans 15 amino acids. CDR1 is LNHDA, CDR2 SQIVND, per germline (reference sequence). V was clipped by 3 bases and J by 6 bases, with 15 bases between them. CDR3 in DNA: TGTGCCAGTAGTATCGGGAGGGCTTTCAGTCAGCCCCAGCATTTT. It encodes CASSIGRAFSQPQHF. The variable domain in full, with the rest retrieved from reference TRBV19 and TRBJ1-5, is DGGITQSPKYLFRKEGQNVTLSCEQNLNHDAMYWYRQDPGQGLRLIYYSQIVNDFQKGDIAEGYSVSREKKESFPLTVTSAQKNPTAFYLCASSIGRAFSQPQHFGDGTRLSIL.

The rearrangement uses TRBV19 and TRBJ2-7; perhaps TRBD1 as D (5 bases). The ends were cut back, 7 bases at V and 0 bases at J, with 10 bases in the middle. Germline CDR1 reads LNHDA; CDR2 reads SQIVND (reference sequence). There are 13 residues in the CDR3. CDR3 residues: CASIGRDSYEQYF. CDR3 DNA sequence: TGTGCCAGTATCGGCAGGGACTCCTACGAGCAGTACTTC. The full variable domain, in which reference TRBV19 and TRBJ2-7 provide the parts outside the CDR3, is DGGITQSPKYLFRKEGQNVTLSCEQNLNHDAMYWYRQDPGQGLRLIYYSQIVNDFQKGDIAEGYSVSREKKESFPLTVTSAQKNPTAFYLCASIGRDSYEQYFGPGTRLTVT.

CDR3 protein: CASSPSPGTSTYNEQFF. CDR3 sequence (DNA): TGCGCCAGCAGCCCCAGTCCAGGGACTAGCACATACAATGAGCAGTTCTTC. The gene calls are TRBV4-1 and TRBJ2-1; 9 nucleotides align to TRBD2. CDR3 length equals 17 residues. Germline V gene lookup returns CDR1 MGHRA and CDR2 YSYEKL. J gave up 4 bases and V 4 bases, and 11 bases lay outside the gene matches.

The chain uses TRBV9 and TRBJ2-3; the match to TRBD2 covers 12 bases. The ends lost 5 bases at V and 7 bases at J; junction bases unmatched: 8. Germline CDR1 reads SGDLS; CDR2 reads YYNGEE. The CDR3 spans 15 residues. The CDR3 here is CASSPGLAGENTQYF. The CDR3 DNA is TGTGCCAGCAGTCCGGGACTAGCGGGCGAGAATACGCAGTATTTT.

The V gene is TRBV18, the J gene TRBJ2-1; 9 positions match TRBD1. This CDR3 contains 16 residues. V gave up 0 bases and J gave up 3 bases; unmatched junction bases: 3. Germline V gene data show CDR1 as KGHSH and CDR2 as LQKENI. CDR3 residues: CASSPPMTGGYNEQFF. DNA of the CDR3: TGTGCCAGCTCACCACCGATGACAGGGGGCTACAATGAGCAGTTCTTC.

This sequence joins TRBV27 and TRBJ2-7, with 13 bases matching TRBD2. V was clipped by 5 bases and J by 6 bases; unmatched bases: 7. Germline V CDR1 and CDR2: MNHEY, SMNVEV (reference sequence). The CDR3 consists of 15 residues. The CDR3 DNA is TGTGCCAGCAGTCGATGGACTAGCGGGAGTGGCGAGCAGTACTTC. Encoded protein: CASSRWTSGSGEQYF.

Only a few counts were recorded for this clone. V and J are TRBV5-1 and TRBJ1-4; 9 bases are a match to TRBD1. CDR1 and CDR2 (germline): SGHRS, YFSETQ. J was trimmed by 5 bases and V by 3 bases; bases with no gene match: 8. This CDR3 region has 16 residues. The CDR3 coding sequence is TGCGCCAGCAGCTGGGCCGGGACAGGGAAAAATGAAAAACTGTTTTTT. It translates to CASSWAGTGKNEKLFF. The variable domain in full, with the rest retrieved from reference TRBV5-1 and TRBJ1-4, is KAGVTQTPRYLIKTRGQQVTLSCSPISGHRSVSWYQQTPGQGLQFLFEYFSETQRNKGNFPGRFSGRQFSNSRSEMNVSTLELGDSALYLCASSWAGTGKNEKLFFGSGTQLSVL.

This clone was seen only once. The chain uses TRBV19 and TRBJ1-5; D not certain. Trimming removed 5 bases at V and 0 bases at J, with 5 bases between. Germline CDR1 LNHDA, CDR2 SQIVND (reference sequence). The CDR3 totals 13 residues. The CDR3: CASSWASNQPQHF. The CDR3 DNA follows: TGTGCCAGTAGTTGGGCTAGCAATCAGCCCCAGCATTTT.

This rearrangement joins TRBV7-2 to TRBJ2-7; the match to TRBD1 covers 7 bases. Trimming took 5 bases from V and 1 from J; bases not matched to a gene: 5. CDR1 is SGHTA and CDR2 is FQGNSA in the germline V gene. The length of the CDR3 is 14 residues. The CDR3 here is CASSKDRFSYEQYF. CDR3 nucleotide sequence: TGTGCCAGCAGCAAGGACAGGTTTTCCTACGAGCAGTACTTC. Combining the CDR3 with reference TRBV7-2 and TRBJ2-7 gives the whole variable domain GAGVSQSPSNKVTEKGKDVELRCDPISGHTALYWYRQSLGQGLEFLIYFQGNSAPDKSGLPSDRFSAERTGGSVSTLTIQRTQQEDSAVYLCASSKDRFSYEQYFGPGTRLTVT.

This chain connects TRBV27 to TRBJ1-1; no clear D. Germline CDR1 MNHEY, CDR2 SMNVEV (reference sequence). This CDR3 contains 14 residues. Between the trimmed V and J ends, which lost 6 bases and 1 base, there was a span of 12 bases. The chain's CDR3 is CASRGVGKNTEAFF. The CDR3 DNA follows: TGTGCCAGCAGGGGCGTCGGGAAGAACACTGAAGCTTTCTTT.

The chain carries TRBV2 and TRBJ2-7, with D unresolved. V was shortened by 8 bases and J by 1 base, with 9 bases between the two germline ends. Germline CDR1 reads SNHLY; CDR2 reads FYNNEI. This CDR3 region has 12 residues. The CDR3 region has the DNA TGTGCCAGCTCCTCCCAGTCCTACGAGCAGTACTTC. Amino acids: CASSSQSYEQYF.

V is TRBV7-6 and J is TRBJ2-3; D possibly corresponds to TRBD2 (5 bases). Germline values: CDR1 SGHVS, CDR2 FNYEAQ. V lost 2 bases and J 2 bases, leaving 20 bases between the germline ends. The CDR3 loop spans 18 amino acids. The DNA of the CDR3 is TGTGCCAGCAGCTTATATATCGTGAGGTCGGGGAACACAGATACGCAGTATTTT. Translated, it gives CASSLYIVRSGNTDTQYF.

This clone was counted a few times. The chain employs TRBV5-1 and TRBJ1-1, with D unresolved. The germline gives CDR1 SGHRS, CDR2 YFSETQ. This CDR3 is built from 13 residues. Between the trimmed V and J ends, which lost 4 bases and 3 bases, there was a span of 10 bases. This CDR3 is CASSPSGHTEAFF. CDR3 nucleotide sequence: TGCGCCAGCAGCCCCAGTGGGCACACTGAAGCTTTCTTT.

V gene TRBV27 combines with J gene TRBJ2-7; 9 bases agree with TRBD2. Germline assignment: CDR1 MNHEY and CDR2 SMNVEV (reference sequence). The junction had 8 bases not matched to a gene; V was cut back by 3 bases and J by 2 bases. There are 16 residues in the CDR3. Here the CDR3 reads CASSFRASGETYEQYF. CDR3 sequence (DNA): TGTGCCAGCAGTTTTCGGGCTAGCGGGGAGACCTACGAGCAGTACTTC.